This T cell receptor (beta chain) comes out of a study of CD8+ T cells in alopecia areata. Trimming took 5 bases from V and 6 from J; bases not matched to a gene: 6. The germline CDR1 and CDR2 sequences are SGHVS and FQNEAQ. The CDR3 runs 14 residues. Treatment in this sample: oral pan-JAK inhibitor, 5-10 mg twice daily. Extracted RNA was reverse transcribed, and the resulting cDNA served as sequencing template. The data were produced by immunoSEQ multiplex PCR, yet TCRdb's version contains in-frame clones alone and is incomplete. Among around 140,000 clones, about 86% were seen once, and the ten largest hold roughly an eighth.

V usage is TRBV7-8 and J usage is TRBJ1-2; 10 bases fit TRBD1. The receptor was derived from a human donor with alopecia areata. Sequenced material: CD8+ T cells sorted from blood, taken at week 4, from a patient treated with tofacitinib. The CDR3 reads CASSVTGGADGYTF. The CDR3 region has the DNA TGTGCCAGCAGCGTGACAGGGGGCGCGGATGGCTACACCTTC.